Here is one TCR beta chain with its context. This clonotype appeared a few times. Its binding antigen is unknown. Base qualities are not at hand, and no much larger clone is one base apart. The data derive from a study of blood T cells in healthy people across ages (dated by TCRdb to between 2015 and 2016). Regarding the complete study: In model experiments, template switching captured roughly one uniquely barcoded TCR beta cDNA molecule for every two T cells. Age-related changes in TCR beta repertoire diversity were measured in the study by deep sequencing normalized with unique cDNA molecular identifiers. To avoid experimental bias, donors of different ages were distributed randomly across sequencing lanes. Using the same blood draw, the study looked at two additional independent replicas of 1 million unique cDNA reads for two donors, one aged 18 to 30 and the other aged 80 or older. Donors were grouped into four age groups: young (average 16 years), middle-aged (about 40), aged (about 59) and long-lived (just over 80). General study outcomes and caveats: As age increased, observed TCR beta diversity per million T cells dropped in a roughly linear way, and a significant reduction was already evident by age 40. Compared with the aged group, the long-lived group had more naive CD4+ T cells, fewer expanded clones and increased TCR diversity, suggesting age selection. Conclusive comparison of naive and antigen-experienced compartments was prevented by the profiling of bulk unsorted PBMCs. The CMV infection status of donors was not known, potentially confounding age-related changes in expanded clonotypes. Total diversity estimates from one million sequenced T cells were considered lower bounds and underestimates. There was a strong correlation between observed TCR beta diversity and the percentage of naive T cells measured by flow cytometry.

Systemically healthy Caucasian individuals from Russia, 39 in total and aged about 6 to 90 years, were included as donors. Each donor gave roughly 11 milliliters of peripheral blood, drawn into EDTA-treated Vacutainer tubes. Ficoll-Paque density-gradient centrifugation was used to isolate PBMCs, with at least 6.5 million obtained per sample. Trizol reagent was used to extract total RNA from PBMCs, with at least 6 micrograms per sample. For every donor, an aliquot of PBMCs went through flow cytometry to measure the percentages of naive CD45RAhigh/CD27high T cells. Libraries were built with 5' RACE. Instrument on record: Illumina HiSeq 2500. A second PCR of roughly 6 to 11 cycles was run with a J-beta primer mix and a sample-barcoded 5' primer. A template-switch 5' adaptor carrying 12 random nucleotides introduced a unique molecular identifier onto each TCR beta cDNA molecule. Each sample yielded at least 3 million CDR3-containing paired-end reads. First-strand cDNA was synthesized from all RNA with the Mint cDNA synthesis kit, primed by a TRBC-specific oligonucleotide. Following uracil-DNA glycosylase treatment, a first 18-cycle PCR with universal primers M1SS and BC2_uni_R was performed on all cDNA. As for how the authors treated the data: For normalization, 1 million high-quality reads, each with a distinct molecular identifier, were randomly selected from each sample. Reads sharing molecular identifiers were discarded rather than binned into consensus sequences. CDR3 identification, clonotype clustering and error correction used MiTCR with a Q25 quality threshold and the strictest error-elimination algorithm. A nonparametric unseen species model with Euler transformation was used to estimate a lower bound on total TCR beta diversity. Through fastp at Q25 and MiXCR, TCRdb rebuilt clones from the public reads, retaining in-frame beta chains. One record per CDR3 amino acid sequence lists the most common genes and DNA. Here the V and J calls rest on TCRdb's processing, not on the authors' analysis. This sample lists some 1.7 million distinct CDR3 sequences; roughly 27% were detected once. Of the sample, 7.7% is held by the ten largest clones.

The V end loses 4 bases and the J end loses 5 bases, and a stretch of 9 bases separates them. The CDR1 and CDR2 encoded by the germline V gene are SGHTA and FQGTGA. There are 14 amino acids in the CDR3, from cysteine to phenylalanine inclusive. The sequence is cut down to CDR3 DNA, 42 bases in frame from base 1. This TCR was recovered from a woman between 25 and 40 years old in good health. Sequenced material: blood. The V and J segments used are TRBV7-3 and TRBJ1-6; the D gene is perhaps TRBD1, from 6 matching bases. CDR3 region: CASSSRTDNSPLHF. The DNA reads as follows: TGTGCCAGCAGCTCCCGGACAGATAATTCACCCCTCCACTTT.